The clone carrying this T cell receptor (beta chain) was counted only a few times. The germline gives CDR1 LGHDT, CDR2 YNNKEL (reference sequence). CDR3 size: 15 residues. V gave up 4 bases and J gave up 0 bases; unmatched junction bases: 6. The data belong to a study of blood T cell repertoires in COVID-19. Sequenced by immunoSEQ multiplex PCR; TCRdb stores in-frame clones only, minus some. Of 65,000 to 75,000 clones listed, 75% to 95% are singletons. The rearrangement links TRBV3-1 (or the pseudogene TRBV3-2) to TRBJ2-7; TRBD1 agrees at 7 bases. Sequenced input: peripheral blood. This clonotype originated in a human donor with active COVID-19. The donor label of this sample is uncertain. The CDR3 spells CASSLRGLSSYEQYF. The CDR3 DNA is TGTGCCAGCAGCCTCAGGGGGTTAAGCTCCTACGAGCAGTACTTC.